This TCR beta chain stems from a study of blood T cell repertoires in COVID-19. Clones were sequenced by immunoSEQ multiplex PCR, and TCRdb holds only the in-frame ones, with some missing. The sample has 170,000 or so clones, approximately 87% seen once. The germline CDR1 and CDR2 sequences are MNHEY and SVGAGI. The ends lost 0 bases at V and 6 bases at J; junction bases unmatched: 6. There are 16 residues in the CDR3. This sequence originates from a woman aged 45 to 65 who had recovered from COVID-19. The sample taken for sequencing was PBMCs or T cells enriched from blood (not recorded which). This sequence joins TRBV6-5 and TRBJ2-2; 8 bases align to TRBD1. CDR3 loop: CASSYSNRGDAGELFF. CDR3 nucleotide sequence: TGTGCCAGCAGTTACTCGAACAGGGGGGACGCCGGGGAGCTGTTTTTT.